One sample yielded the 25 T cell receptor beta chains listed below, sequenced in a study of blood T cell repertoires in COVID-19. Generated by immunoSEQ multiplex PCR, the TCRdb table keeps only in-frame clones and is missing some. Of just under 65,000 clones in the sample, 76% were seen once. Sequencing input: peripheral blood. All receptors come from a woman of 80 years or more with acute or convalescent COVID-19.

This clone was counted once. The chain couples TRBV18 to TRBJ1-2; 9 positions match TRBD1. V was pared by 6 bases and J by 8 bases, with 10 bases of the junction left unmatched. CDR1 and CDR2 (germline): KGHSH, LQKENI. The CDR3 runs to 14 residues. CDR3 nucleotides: TGTGCCAGCTCGCCCGGGACAGGGATTGGCGGCTACACCTTC. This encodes CASSPGTGIGGYTF.

The chain's CDR3 is CSVSPAGDYGYTF. The DNA of the CDR3 is TGCAGCGTCAGCCCCGCGGGGGACTATGGCTACACCTTC. V and J are TRBV29-1 and TRBJ1-2, with D maybe TRBD1 (5 bases). Germline V gene sequence: CDR1 SQVTM, CDR2 ANQGSEA. V lost 6 bases, J lost 3 bases, and 14 bases lay in between. This CDR3 region has 13 residues.

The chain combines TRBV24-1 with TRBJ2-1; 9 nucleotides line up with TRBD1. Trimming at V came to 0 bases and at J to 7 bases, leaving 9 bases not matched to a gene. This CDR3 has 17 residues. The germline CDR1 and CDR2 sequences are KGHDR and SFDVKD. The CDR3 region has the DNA TGTGCCACCAGTGATTTGCACCGACAGGGGGTAAGAAATGAGCAGTTCTTC. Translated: CATSDLHRQGVRNEQFF.

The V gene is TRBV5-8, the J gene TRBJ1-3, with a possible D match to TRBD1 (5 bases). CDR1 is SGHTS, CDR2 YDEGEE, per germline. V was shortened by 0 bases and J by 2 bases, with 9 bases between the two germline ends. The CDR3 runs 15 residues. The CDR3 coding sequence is TGTGCCAGCAGCTTGGCGGCAGGGACTGGAAACACCATATATTTT. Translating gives CASSLAAGTGNTIYF.

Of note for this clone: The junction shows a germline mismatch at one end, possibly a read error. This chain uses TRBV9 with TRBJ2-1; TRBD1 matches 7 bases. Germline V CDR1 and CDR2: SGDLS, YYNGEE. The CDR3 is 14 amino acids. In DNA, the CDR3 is TGTGCCAGCAGCGTGGACAGGTTCTTTAATGGGCAGTTCTTC. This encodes CASSVDRFFNGQFF. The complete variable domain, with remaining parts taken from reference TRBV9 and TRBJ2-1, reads DSGVTQTPKHLITATGQRVTLRCSPRSGDLSVYWYQQSLDQGLQFLIQYYNGEERAKGNILERFSAQQFPDLHSELNLSSLELGDSALYFCASSVDRFFNGQFFGPGTRLTVL.

The CDR3 sequence is CASSTGLSGEQFF. The CDR3 coding sequence is TGCGCCAGCAGCACGGGACTTTCGGGTGAGCAGTTCTTC. The chain couples TRBV5-1 to TRBJ2-1, with D possibly TRBD2 on 6 matching bases. Deletions cut 4 bases from V and 9 bases from J, with 14 bases between. The germline V gene encodes CDR1 SGHRS and CDR2 YFSETQ. This CDR3 region has 13 residues.

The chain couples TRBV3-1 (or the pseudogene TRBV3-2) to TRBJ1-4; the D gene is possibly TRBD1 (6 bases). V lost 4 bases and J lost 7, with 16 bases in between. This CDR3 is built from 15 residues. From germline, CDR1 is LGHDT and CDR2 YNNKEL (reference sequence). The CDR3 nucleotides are TGTGCCAGCAGCCGCACAGGGAGTAGTGGTGAAAAACTGTTTTTT. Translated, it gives CASSRTGSSGEKLFF.

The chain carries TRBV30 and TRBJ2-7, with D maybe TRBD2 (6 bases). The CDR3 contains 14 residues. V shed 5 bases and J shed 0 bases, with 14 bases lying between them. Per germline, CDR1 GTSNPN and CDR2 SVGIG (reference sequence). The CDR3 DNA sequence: TGTGCCTGGGTAAAGTGGGGGGACTCCTACGAGCAGTACTTC. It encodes CAWVKWGDSYEQYF.

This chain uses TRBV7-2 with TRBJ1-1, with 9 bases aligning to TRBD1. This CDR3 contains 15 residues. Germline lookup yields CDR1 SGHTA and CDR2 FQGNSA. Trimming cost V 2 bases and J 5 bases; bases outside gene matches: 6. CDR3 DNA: TGTGCCAGCAGCTTATGGACAGGGGCCGGAACTGAAGCTTTCTTT. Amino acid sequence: CASSLWTGAGTEAFF. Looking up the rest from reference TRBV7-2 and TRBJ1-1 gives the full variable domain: GAGVSQSPSNKVTEKGKDVELRCDPISGHTALYWYRQSLGQGLEFLIYFQGNSAPDKSGLPSDRFSAERTGGSVSTLTIQRTQQEDSAVYLCASSLWTGAGTEAFFGQGTRLTVV.

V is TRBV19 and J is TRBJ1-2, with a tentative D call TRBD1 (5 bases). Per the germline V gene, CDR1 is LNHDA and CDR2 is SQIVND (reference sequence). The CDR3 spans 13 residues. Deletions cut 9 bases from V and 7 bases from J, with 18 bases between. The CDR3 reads CASALEGRSGYTF. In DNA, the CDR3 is TGTGCCAGCGCCTTGGAGGGGAGGTCTGGCTACACCTTC.

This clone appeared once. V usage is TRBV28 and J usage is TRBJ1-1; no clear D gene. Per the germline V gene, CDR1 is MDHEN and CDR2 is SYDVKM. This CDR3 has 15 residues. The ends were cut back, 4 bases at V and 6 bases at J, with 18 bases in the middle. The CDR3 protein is CASSSYSRPGAEAFF. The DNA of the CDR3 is TGTGCCAGCAGTTCCTATTCTCGACCAGGCGCTGAAGCTTTCTTT.

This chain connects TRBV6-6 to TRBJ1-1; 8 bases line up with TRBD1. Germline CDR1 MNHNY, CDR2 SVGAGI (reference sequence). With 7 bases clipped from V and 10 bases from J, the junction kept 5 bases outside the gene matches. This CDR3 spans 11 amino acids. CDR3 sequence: CASITQGGAFF. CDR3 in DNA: TGTGCCAGCATTACACAGGGGGGAGCTTTCTTT.

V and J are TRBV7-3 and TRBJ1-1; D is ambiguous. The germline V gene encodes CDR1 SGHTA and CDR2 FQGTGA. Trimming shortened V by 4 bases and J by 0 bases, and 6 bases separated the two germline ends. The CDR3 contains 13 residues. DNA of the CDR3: TGTGCCAGCAGCTCCGTTATGAACACTGAAGCTTTCTTT. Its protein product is CASSSVMNTEAFF.

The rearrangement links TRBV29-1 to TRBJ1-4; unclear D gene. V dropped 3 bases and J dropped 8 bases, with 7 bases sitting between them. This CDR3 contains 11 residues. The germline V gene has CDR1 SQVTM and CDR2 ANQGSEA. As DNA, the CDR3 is TGCAGCGTTGACAGAGGGGAAAAACTGTTTTTT. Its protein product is CSVDRGEKLFF.

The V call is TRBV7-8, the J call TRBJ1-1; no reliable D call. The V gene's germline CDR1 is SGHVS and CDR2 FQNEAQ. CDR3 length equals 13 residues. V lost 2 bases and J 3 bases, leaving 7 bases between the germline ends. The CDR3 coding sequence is TGTGCCAGCAGCTTAAACGGGGACACTGAAGCTTTCTTT. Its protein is CASSLNGDTEAFF.

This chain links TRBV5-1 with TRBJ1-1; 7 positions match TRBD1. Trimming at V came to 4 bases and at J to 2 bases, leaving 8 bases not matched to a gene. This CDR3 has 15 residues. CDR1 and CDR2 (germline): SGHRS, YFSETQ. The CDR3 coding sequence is TGCGCCAGCAGCGACTACAGGGGCGGAAACACTGAAGCTTTCTTT. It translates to CASSDYRGGNTEAFF.

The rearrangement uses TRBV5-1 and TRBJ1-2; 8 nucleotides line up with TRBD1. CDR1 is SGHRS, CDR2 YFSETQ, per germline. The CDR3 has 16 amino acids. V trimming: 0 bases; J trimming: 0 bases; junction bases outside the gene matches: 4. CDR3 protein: CASSLAGDRSNYGYTF. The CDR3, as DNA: TGCGCCAGCAGCTTGGCGGGGGACAGGTCTAACTATGGCTACACCTTC.

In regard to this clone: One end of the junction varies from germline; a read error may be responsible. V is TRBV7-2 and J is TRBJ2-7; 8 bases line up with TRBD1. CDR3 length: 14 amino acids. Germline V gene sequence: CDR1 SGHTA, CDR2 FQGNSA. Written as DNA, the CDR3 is TGTGCCAGCAGCTCAGCCCGGACAGGGCCACCCCTTGACTTC. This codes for CASSSARTGPPLDF.

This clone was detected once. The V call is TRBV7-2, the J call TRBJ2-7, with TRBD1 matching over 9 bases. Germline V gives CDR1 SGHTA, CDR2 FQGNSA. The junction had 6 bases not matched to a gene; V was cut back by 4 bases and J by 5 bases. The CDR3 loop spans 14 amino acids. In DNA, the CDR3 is TGTGCCAGCAGCTCCCGGGACAGGGTACACGAGCAGTACTTC. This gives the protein CASSSRDRVHEQYF.

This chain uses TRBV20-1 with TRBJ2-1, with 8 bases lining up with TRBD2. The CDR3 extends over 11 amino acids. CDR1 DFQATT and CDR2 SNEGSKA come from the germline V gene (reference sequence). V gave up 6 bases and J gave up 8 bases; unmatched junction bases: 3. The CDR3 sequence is CSAGLADEQFF. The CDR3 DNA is TGCAGTGCAGGACTAGCCGATGAGCAGTTCTTC.

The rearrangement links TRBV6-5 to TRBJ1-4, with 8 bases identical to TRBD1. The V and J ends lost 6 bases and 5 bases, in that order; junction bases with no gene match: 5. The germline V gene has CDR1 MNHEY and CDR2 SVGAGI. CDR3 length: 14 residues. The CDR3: CASSRTGMNEKLFF. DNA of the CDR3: TGTGCCAGCAGCCGGACAGGGATGAATGAAAAACTGTTTTTT.

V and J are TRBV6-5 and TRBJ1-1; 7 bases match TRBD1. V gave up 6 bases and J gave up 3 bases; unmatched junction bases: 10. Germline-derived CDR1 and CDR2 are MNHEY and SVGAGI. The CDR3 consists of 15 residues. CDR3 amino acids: CASRRNRGWDTEAFF. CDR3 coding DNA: TGTGCCAGCAGACGCAACAGGGGTTGGGACACTGAAGCTTTCTTT.

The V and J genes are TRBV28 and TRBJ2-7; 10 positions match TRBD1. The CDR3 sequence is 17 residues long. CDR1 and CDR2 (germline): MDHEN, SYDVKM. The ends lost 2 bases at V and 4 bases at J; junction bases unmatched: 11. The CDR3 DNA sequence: TGTGCCAGCAGTTTAAATTTGGGACAGGGGTTTGGGTACGAGCAGTACTTC. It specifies CASSLNLGQGFGYEQYF.

CDR3 bases: TGTGCCAGCAGTGAAAACAGGATGGGATTAGAAAAACTGTTTTTT. It encodes CASSENRMGLEKLFF. The V and J genes are TRBV2 and TRBJ1-4; weak D call: TRBD1 (5 bases). Trimming took off 2 bases at V and 8 bases at J, with 15 bases between the two ends. This CDR3 has 15 amino acids. The germline gives CDR1 SNHLY, CDR2 FYNNEI.

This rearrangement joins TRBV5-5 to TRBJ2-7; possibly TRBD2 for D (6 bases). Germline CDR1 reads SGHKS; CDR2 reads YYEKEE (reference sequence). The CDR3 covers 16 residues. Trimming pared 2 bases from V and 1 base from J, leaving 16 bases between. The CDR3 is CASSLTSGLSSYEQYF. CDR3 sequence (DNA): TGTGCCAGCAGCTTAACAAGCGGGTTAAGTTCCTACGAGCAGTACTTC.